The 32 T cell receptor beta chains presented below share a single source sample, sequenced in a study of shared clonotypes between healthy human individuals. Using immunoSEQ multiplex PCR, the repertoire was profiled, and TCRdb retains in-frame clones only, with some absent. Of about 580,000 clones listed, roughly 98% are singletons. CD8 cells classed as naive were CD45RO-negative and positively selected for CCR7, excluding terminally differentiated effector memory CD45RA+ cells. Input material: naive CD8+ T cells sorted from blood. The receptor set was obtained from a man aged 30 to 45 in good health.

The chain links TRBV29-1 to TRBJ2-1, with D hard to call. CDR1 and CDR2 (germline): SQVTM, ANQGSEA. The CDR3 extends over 14 amino acids. Trimming shortened V by 4 bases and J by 4 bases, and 14 bases separated the two germline ends. DNA for the CDR3: TGCAGCGTTGGCTTTTCGCCAAAATACAATGAGCAGTTCTTC. It specifies CSVGFSPKYNEQFF.

Concerning this clone itself: At one of its ends the junction is not consistent with the germline gene, which may arise from a read error. This chain uses TRBV10-3 with TRBJ2-5; possibly TRBD1 for D (6 bases). CDR1 and CDR2 from the germline V gene are ENHRY and SYGVKD. This CDR3 spans 14 amino acids. CDR3: CAIREYGQQETQYF. The CDR3 DNA reads as TGTGCCATCAGGGAGTACGGACAGCAAGAGACCCAGTACTTC.

The V gene is TRBV27, the J gene TRBJ2-3, with D perhaps matching TRBD1 (5 bases). The CDR3 is 14 residues long. The germline CDR1 and CDR2 sequences are MNHEY and SMNVEV (reference sequence). V was shortened by 3 bases and J by 2 bases, with 9 bases between the two germline ends. DNA for the CDR3: TGTGCCAGCAGTTTGTCCAGGGACACAGATACGCAGTATTTT. It is translated as CASSLSRDTDTQYF.

This chain uses TRBV11-2 with TRBJ2-5; 7 nucleotides match TRBD2. This CDR3 spans 14 amino acids. Trimming took 5 bases from V and 1 from J; bases not matched to a gene: 4. The V gene's germline CDR1 is SGHAT and CDR2 FQNNGV. CDR3 bases: TGTGCCAGCAGCCACTGGGAGGGCCAAGAGACCCAGTACTTC. Protein sequence: CASSHWEGQETQYF.

In regard to this clone: This same CDR3 is encoded by further DNA sequences in the sample. The CDR3 DNA is TGCAGCGTGCGGACAGGGTCCTACGAGCAGTACTTC. As protein: CSVRTGSYEQYF. The rearrangement uses TRBV29-1 and TRBJ2-7, with TRBD1 matching 8 bases. CDR3 length equals 12 residues. Germline V CDR1 and CDR2: SQVTM, ANQGSEA. Trimming took 6 bases from V and 1 from J; bases not matched to a gene: 2.

The rearrangement uses TRBV11-2 and TRBJ2-1, with 11 positions matching TRBD2. Germline assignment: CDR1 SGHAT and CDR2 FQNNGV. J lost 5 bases, V lost 5 bases, and 5 bases had no gene match. CDR3 length: 15 amino acids. This CDR3 reads CASSTSGSRNNEQFF. CDR3 coding DNA: TGTGCCAGCAGCACTAGCGGGAGTAGGAACAATGAGCAGTTCTTC.

This chain links TRBV9 with TRBJ1-2, with D possibly being TRBD1 (6 bases). The CDR3 is 15 amino acids. The V gene's germline CDR1 is SGDLS and CDR2 YYNGEE. Deletions cut 3 bases from V and 3 bases from J, with 15 bases between. CDR3 residues: CASSGDRIGHYGYTF. CDR3 sequence (DNA): TGTGCCAGCAGCGGCGACAGGATAGGGCACTATGGCTACACCTTC. Supplemented by reference TRBV9 and TRBJ1-2, the full variable domain reads DSGVTQTPKHLITATGQRVTLRCSPRSGDLSVYWYQQSLDQGLQFLIQYYNGEERAKGNILERFSAQQFPDLHSELNLSSLELGDSALYFCASSGDRIGHYGYTFGSGTRLTVV.

This chain uses TRBV5-1 with TRBJ2-1; no reliable D call. Trimming left V 5 bases short and J 2 bases short, with 14 bases between. This CDR3 has 15 residues. Germline lookup yields CDR1 SGHRS and CDR2 YFSETQ. The CDR3 reads CASSEGSLPYNEQFF. CDR3 nucleotide sequence: TGCGCCAGCAGTGAAGGTAGTCTTCCCTACAATGAGCAGTTCTTC.

The chain is built from TRBV7-9 and TRBJ1-2, with D perhaps matching TRBD1 (5 bases). Trimming pared 5 bases from V and 3 bases from J, leaving 10 bases between. This CDR3 has 13 amino acids. CDR1 SEHNR and CDR2 FQNEAQ come from the germline V gene (reference sequence). The CDR3 DNA reads TGTGCCAGCAGCCGAGGGACGGACTATGGCTACACCTTC. Residues: CASSRGTDYGYTF.

The rearrangement links TRBV27 to TRBJ2-1, with D possibly matching TRBD2 (6 bases). The V and J ends lost 4 bases and 5 bases respectively, with 9 bases between them. CDR1 is MNHEY, CDR2 SMNVEV, per germline (reference sequence). CDR3 size: 13 residues. As DNA, the CDR3 is TGTGCCAGCAGTTGGAGGGGCAACAATGAGCAGTTCTTC. Translation gives CASSWRGNNEQFF.

The chain carries TRBV7-3 and TRBJ2-2; a weak D match, TRBD2 (6 bases). CDR1 and CDR2 (germline): SGHTA, FQGTGA. Trimming removed 1 base from V and 2 bases from J, with 17 bases in between. There are 18 residues in the CDR3. The CDR3 DNA reads as TGTGCCAGCAGCTTAAGGGGTCGGGAGCGGGTAAACACCGGGGAGCTGTTTTTT. Amino acid sequence: CASSLRGRERVNTGELFF.

This sequence joins TRBV7-9 and TRBJ2-1, with unresolved D. CDR1 and CDR2 from the germline V gene are SEHNR and FQNEAQ (reference sequence). V lost 4 bases and J lost 3, with 16 bases in between. The length of the CDR3 is 16 residues. CDR3 protein: CASSYRSDTNYNEQFF. CDR3 nucleotide sequence: TGTGCCAGCAGCTACCGCTCTGACACCAACTACAATGAGCAGTTCTTC.

The V and J genes are TRBV5-4 and TRBJ1-4, with D unresolved. Germline V gene sequence: CDR1 SGHNT, CDR2 YYREEE (reference sequence). Trimming removed 3 bases at V and 8 bases at J, with 11 bases between. CDR3 length equals 13 residues. The CDR3 nucleotides are TGTGCCAGCAGCTGGGTCGGGGAAGAAAAACTGTTTTTT. It encodes CASSWVGEEKLFF.

This chain links TRBV27 with TRBJ2-1; no definite D call. Trimming took off 7 bases at V and 7 bases at J, with 17 bases between the two ends. This CDR3 is built from 14 residues. Germline V CDR1 and CDR2: MNHEY, SMNVEV (reference sequence). CDR3 nucleotide sequence: TGTGCCAGCACCTTTAGTATCACCGGTAATGAGCAGTTCTTC. Its translation: CASTFSITGNEQFF.

This clone was recorded only once. The chain couples TRBV18 to TRBJ2-6; D not certain. V was trimmed by 1 base and J by 0 bases, leaving 7 bases between them. The CDR3 loop spans 16 amino acids. CDR1 and CDR2 (germline): KGHSH, LQKENI. The CDR3 DNA reads TGTGCCAGCTCACCACGGCGGATCTCTGGGGCCAACGTCCTGACTTTC. It encodes CASSPRRISGANVLTF. The full variable domain, its missing parts supplied by reference TRBV18 and TRBJ2-6, is NAGVMQNPRHLVRRRGQEARLRCSPMKGHSHVYWYRQLPEEGLKFMVYLQKENIIDESGMPKERFSAEFPKEGPSILRIQQVVRGDSAAYFCASSPRRISGANVLTFGAGSRLTVL.

The rearrangement links TRBV29-1 to TRBJ2-7; 9 bases fit TRBD2. CDR3 length: 15 amino acids. J was trimmed by 3 bases and V by 3 bases; bases with no gene match: 9. Germline values: CDR1 SQVTM, CDR2 ANQGSEA. The CDR3 sequence is CSVDRDSGRGYEQYF. The CDR3, as DNA: TGCAGCGTTGATCGGGATAGCGGGAGAGGCTACGAGCAGTACTTC.

V and J are TRBV29-1 and TRBJ2-2; possibly TRBD1 for D (5 bases). V was trimmed by 4 bases and J by 0 bases, leaving 9 bases between them. The germline CDR1 and CDR2 sequences are SQVTM and ANQGSEA. The length of the CDR3 is 14 residues. The CDR3 spells CSVVPRANTGELFF. Here the CDR3 DNA reads TGCAGCGTTGTTCCCAGGGCGAACACCGGGGAGCTGTTTTTT.

The chain employs TRBV19 and TRBJ2-7; TRBD2 is a possible D gene (5 bases). The CDR3 covers 13 residues. Germline CDR1 LNHDA, CDR2 SQIVND (reference sequence). Trimming shortened V by 10 bases and J by 2 bases, and 15 bases separated the two germline ends. The CDR3 DNA reads TGTGCCACCACCGGGAAGCTGGCCTACGAGCAGTACTTC. Translation gives CATTGKLAYEQYF.

The chain combines TRBV7-9 with TRBJ2-7, with 12 bases aligning to TRBD2. Germline CDR1 reads SEHNR; CDR2 reads FQNEAQ (reference sequence). The junction had 8 bases not matched to a gene; V was cut back by 4 bases and J by 1 base. The CDR3 runs 17 residues. CDR3 region: CASSSGLAGEASYEQYF. The CDR3 nucleotides are TGTGCCAGCAGCTCGGGACTAGCGGGTGAGGCTTCCTACGAGCAGTACTTC.

The chain joins TRBV7-3 to TRBJ2-1, with D unclear. Per the germline V gene, CDR1 is SGHTA and CDR2 is FQGTGA. The ends were cut back, 5 bases at V and 0 bases at J, with 8 bases in the middle. The CDR3 is made up of 14 amino acids. CDR3: CASSPSPSYNEQFF. The CDR3 coding sequence is TGTGCCAGCAGCCCGTCCCCCTCCTACAATGAGCAGTTCTTC.

This chain uses TRBV5-6 with TRBJ2-7; unclear D gene. Between the trimmed V and J ends, which lost 0 bases and 3 bases, there was a span of 13 bases. Germline V gene lookup returns CDR1 SGHDT and CDR2 YYEEEE. The CDR3 runs 15 residues. CDR3 in DNA: TGTGCCAGCAGCTTGGAGTACCTATTGTTCTACGAGCAGTACTTC. Amino acids: CASSLEYLLFYEQYF. Filled out from reference TRBV5-6 and TRBJ2-7, the complete variable domain reads DAGVTQSPTHLIKTRGQQVTLRCSPKSGHDTVSWYQQALGQGPQFIFQYYEEEERQRGNFPDRFSGHQFPNYSSELNVNALLLGDSALYLCASSLEYLLFYEQYFGPGTRLTVT.

The chain employs TRBV5-1 and TRBJ2-1; D gene uncertain. The CDR3 has 14 residues. Deletions cut 3 bases from V and 8 bases from J, with 15 bases between. CDR1 is SGHRS, CDR2 YFSETQ, per germline. The CDR3 is CASSSRAPRDEQFF. The CDR3, as DNA: TGCGCCAGCAGCTCCCGGGCCCCTCGGGATGAGCAGTTCTTC.

This clone was counted a single time. This chain joins TRBV6-1 and TRBJ2-7, with 9 bases matching TRBD2. CDR3 length equals 14 residues. Germline V gene data show CDR1 as MNHNS and CDR2 as SASEGT. The ends lost 9 bases at V and 2 bases at J; junction bases unmatched: 8. In DNA, the CDR3 is TGTGCCAGTTCTACTAGCGGGTTTACCTACGAGCAGTACTTC. Protein: CASSTSGFTYEQYF.

The chain employs TRBV11-2 and TRBJ2-7; D is possibly TRBD2 (6 bases). The germline V and J ends were trimmed by 1 base and 0 bases, with 16 bases remaining between them. This CDR3 is built from 17 residues. Germline CDR1 is SGHAT and CDR2 is FQNNGV. CDR3 protein: CASSLGLRDWGSYEQYF. The CDR3 DNA sequence: TGTGCCAGCAGCTTAGGGCTCCGGGACTGGGGCTCCTACGAGCAGTACTTC.

The genes are TRBV4-1 and TRBJ2-1; perhaps TRBD1 as D (5 bases). With 2 bases removed from V and 2 bases from J, the gap between germline ends came to 7 bases. This CDR3 contains 14 residues. Germline V gives CDR1 MGHRA, CDR2 YSYEKL. CDR3 sequence: CASSQPTAYNEQFF. CDR3 nucleotides: TGCGCCAGCAGCCAACCGACAGCCTACAATGAGCAGTTCTTC.

The rearrangement uses TRBV4-1 and TRBJ1-5; D is uncertain. CDR1 is MGHRA, CDR2 YSYEKL, per germline. The CDR3 spans 16 residues. V was cut by 0 bases and J by 6 bases, with 15 bases left in between. The CDR3, as DNA: TGCGCCAGCAGCCAAGAGCCCCCTCCACGGGGTCAGCCCCAGCATTTT. Translation: CASSQEPPPRGQPQHF.

The chain combines TRBV5-1 with TRBJ2-7; D not certain. This CDR3 has 14 amino acids. Trimming removed 0 bases at V and 5 bases at J, with 12 bases between. Per germline, CDR1 SGHRS and CDR2 YFSETQ. The CDR3 nucleotides are TGCGCCAGCAGCTTGGTCGGCCGCGGTGACGAGCAGTACTTC. Translating it yields CASSLVGRGDEQYF.

The CDR3 region has the DNA TGCGCCAGCAGCCAAACTAGCGGGGCCGTGTCCCAGCAGTACTTC. It encodes CASSQTSGAVSQQYF. The chain is built from TRBV4-1 and TRBJ2-7, with 10 positions matching TRBD2. CDR3 length: 15 amino acids. Germline V lookup: CDR1 MGHRA, CDR2 YSYEKL. The V and J ends lost 2 bases and 8 bases, in that order; junction bases with no gene match: 9.

The chain combines TRBV4-3 with TRBJ2-7; 8 bases are a match to TRBD2. The germline V gene has CDR1 LGHNA and CDR2 YSLEER. Trimming cost V 0 bases and J 3 bases; bases outside gene matches: 7. The CDR3 has 16 residues. CDR3 protein: CASSQDSYGTSYEQYF. The CDR3, as DNA: TGCGCCAGCAGCCAAGATAGTTATGGGACTAGCTACGAGCAGTACTTC.

The rearrangement joins TRBV7-8 to TRBJ2-1; 7 bases fit TRBD1. The V gene's germline CDR1 is SGHVS and CDR2 FQNEAQ. The CDR3 is made up of 13 amino acids. V was clipped by 7 bases and J by 4 bases; unmatched bases: 4. In DNA form, the CDR3 reads TGTGCCAGCACCGAGGGACAGTACAATGAGCAGTTCTTC. Protein sequence: CASTEGQYNEQFF.

This chain uses TRBV27 with TRBJ2-1, with no clear D. V was clipped by 4 bases and J by 0 bases, with 13 bases between them. This CDR3 contains 16 residues. Germline values: CDR1 MNHEY, CDR2 SMNVEV (reference sequence). The CDR3 DNA reads TGTGCCAGCAGTTCCGACTTAGAGAGCTCCTACAATGAGCAGTTCTTC. This encodes CASSSDLESSYNEQFF.

V is TRBV2 and J is TRBJ1-1; TRBD1 matches 7 bases. Trimming at V came to 4 bases and at J to 2 bases, leaving 10 bases not matched to a gene. Per germline, CDR1 SNHLY and CDR2 FYNNEI. CDR3 length equals 16 residues. CDR3 bases: TGTGCCAGCAGTGGGTACCGAGACAGGGCTAACACTGAAGCTTTCTTT. It specifies CASSGYRDRANTEAFF.